This section outlines one TCR beta chain sequence together with its context. This record comes from a study of blood T cell repertoires in COVID-19. Deletions cut 3 bases from V and 7 bases from J, with 10 bases between. CDR1 and CDR2 (germline): LGHDT, YNNKEL (reference sequence). This CDR3 comprises 14 residues. Sequencing was performed with immunoSEQ multiplex PCR; in TCRdb, only in-frame clones are kept and a portion is missing. The sample has almost 400,000 clones; roughly 91% are singletons. This chain joins TRBV3-1 (or the pseudogene TRBV3-2) and TRBJ1-6, with a tentative D call TRBD1 (6 bases). The sequenced sample consisted of PBMCs or T cells enriched from blood (not recorded which). The TCR comes from a woman aged 25 to 39 who had recovered from COVID-19. CDR3 loop: CASSHRGRNSPLHF. The CDR3, as DNA: TGTGCCAGCAGCCACAGGGGTAGAAATTCACCCCTCCACTTT.